This entry lists 24 T cell receptor beta chains sequenced from one sample in a study of technical replicates of blood from a few donors. TCRdb's copy holds only in-frame clones and misses some; the assay was immunoSEQ multiplex PCR. The sample contains around 15,000 clones, 85% to 90% of which appear only once. What was sequenced was PBMCs. The receptors were gathered from a human donor in good health.

This clone was counted once. The rearrangement joins TRBV6-5 to TRBJ2-7; TRBD1 matches 9 bases. Germline V gives CDR1 MNHEY, CDR2 SVGAGI. The CDR3 sequence is 14 residues long. With V trimmed by 6 bases and J by 2 bases, 5 bases remained unmatched. The CDR3 region has the DNA TGTGCCAGCAGGACCGGGACAGGGCCCTACGAGCAGTACTTC. Amino acid sequence: CASRTGTGPYEQYF.

This rearrangement joins TRBV15 to TRBJ2-3; TRBD1 is a possible D gene (7 bases). The CDR3 spans 17 residues. Per the germline V gene, CDR1 is LNHNV and CDR2 is YYDKDF (reference sequence). Trimming took 5 bases from V and 0 from J, leaving 18 bases between them. This CDR3 reads CATSLSGGITSTDTQYF. The CDR3 DNA reads as TGTGCCACCAGCTTATCAGGGGGGATAACTAGCACAGATACGCAGTATTTT.

This chain joins TRBV4-2 and TRBJ2-7, with D possibly matching TRBD1 (6 bases). The CDR3 has 16 residues. Looked up from germline, CDR1 is LGHNA and CDR2 is YNFKEQ. V lost 0 bases and J lost 4, with 16 bases in between. The chain's CDR3 is CASSQDTSRGSYEQYF. CDR3 sequence (DNA): TGTGCCAGCAGCCAAGATACATCCAGGGGATCTTACGAGCAGTACTTC.

The rearrangement uses TRBV5-6 and TRBJ2-1; maybe TRBD1 (5 bases). CDR3 length: 16 residues. CDR1 is SGHDT, CDR2 YYEEEE, per germline. V was cut by 2 bases and J by 6 bases, with 18 bases left in between. Here the CDR3 reads CASSFGANPRANEQFF. CDR3 nucleotides: TGTGCCAGCAGCTTTGGGGCTAATCCACGGGCCAATGAGCAGTTCTTC.

The V and J genes are TRBV6-1 and TRBJ2-1, with D maybe TRBD1 (6 bases). With 2 bases removed from V and 9 bases from J, the gap between germline ends came to 17 bases. The CDR3 is 15 amino acids. The germline V gene encodes CDR1 MNHNS and CDR2 SASEGT. This CDR3 is CASSEMAGAGSEQFF. The DNA of the CDR3 is TGTGCCAGCAGTGAAATGGCAGGGGCGGGCTCTGAGCAGTTCTTC.

The count of this clone is one. The chain combines TRBV7-2 with TRBJ2-7; 8 nucleotides match TRBD1. V was pared by 5 bases and J by 7 bases, with 13 bases of the junction left unmatched. CDR3 length: 15 residues. Germline V gives CDR1 SGHTA, CDR2 FQGNSA. CDR3: CASSPPGQAHGEQYF. CDR3 nucleotide sequence: TGTGCCAGCAGCCCCCCGGGACAGGCCCATGGGGAGCAGTACTTC.

The V gene is TRBV2, the J gene TRBJ1-2; maybe TRBD1 (5 bases). The ends were cut back, 3 bases at V and 4 bases at J, with 15 bases in the middle. Germline lookup yields CDR1 SNHLY and CDR2 FYNNEI. This CDR3 region has 15 residues. In nucleotides, the CDR3 is TGTGCCAGCAGTGAGTTGGGGGTACTAGCCTATGGCTACACCTTC. Translated, it gives CASSELGVLAYGYTF.

This rearrangement joins TRBV6-1 to TRBJ2-7; 10 bases fit TRBD1. Looked up from germline, CDR1 is MNHNS and CDR2 is SASEGT. The length of the CDR3 is 14 residues. J lost 9 bases, V lost 5 bases, and 10 bases had no gene match. The CDR3 here is CASSFPGTGVRQYF. For the CDR3, the DNA is TGTGCCAGCAGTTTCCCCGGGACAGGGGTAAGGCAGTACTTC.

This chain uses TRBV5-1 with TRBJ2-3; D perhaps matches TRBD1 (6 bases). This CDR3 contains 15 residues. V dropped 2 bases and J dropped 3 bases, with 13 bases sitting between them. Germline assignment: CDR1 SGHRS and CDR2 YFSETQ. As DNA, the CDR3 is TGCGCCAGCAGCTTAGGGCAAAGGGGGACAGATACGCAGTATTTT. This codes for CASSLGQRGTDTQYF.

The chain combines TRBV5-6 with TRBJ2-2; 10 bases align to TRBD1. Germline assignment: CDR1 SGHDT and CDR2 YYEEEE. The CDR3 extends over 16 amino acids. The J segment lost 7 bases and the V segment lost 3 bases, leaving 9 bases of the junction unmatched. CDR3 protein: CASSSLGTGVVGELFF. DNA for the CDR3: TGTGCCAGCAGCTCGTTGGGGACAGGGGTCGTCGGGGAGCTGTTTTTT.

The chain recombines TRBV6-4 with TRBJ2-7; no clear D gene. This CDR3 contains 13 residues. V lost 6 bases and J 6 bases, leaving 15 bases between the germline ends. Germline CDR1 reads MRHNA; CDR2 reads SNTAGT. Here the CDR3 DNA reads TGTGCCAGCAGCTTAGAACCAAAGAGCGAGCAGTACTTC. This codes for CASSLEPKSEQYF.

J is TRBJ2-2 and V is TRBV25-1, with 9 positions matching TRBD1. The V segment lost 3 bases and the J segment 0 bases; nucleotides outside the gene matches: 2. Germline assignment: CDR1 MGHDK and CDR2 SYGVNS. The CDR3 extends over 16 amino acids. The CDR3 nucleotides read TGTGCCAGCAGTGAGGACAGGGGACCGAACACCGGGGAGCTGTTTTTT. The encoded protein is CASSEDRGPNTGELFF.

The chain uses TRBV10-3 and TRBJ2-7, with no clear D. Germline V gene lookup returns CDR1 ENHRY and CDR2 SYGVKD. V was shortened by 0 bases and J by 3 bases, with 15 bases between the two germline ends. This CDR3 region has 16 residues. In DNA, the CDR3 is TGTGCCATCAGTGAGTCGAACAGATTACTGAACTACGAGCAGTACTTC. It yields the protein CAISESNRLLNYEQYF.

The V call is TRBV7-6, the J call TRBJ2-3; possibly TRBD2 for D (5 bases). CDR1 and CDR2 (germline): SGHVS, FNYEAQ. Deletions cut 1 base from V and 1 base from J, with 12 bases between. The CDR3 is 16 residues long. CDR3 sequence reads: CASSLDLYGGTDTQYF. In DNA, the CDR3 is TGTGCCAGCAGCTTAGATCTATACGGGGGCACAGATACGCAGTATTTT.

The V and J genes are TRBV6-6 and TRBJ2-1, with D possibly TRBD1 on 7 matching bases. V was cut by 6 bases and J by 0 bases, with 15 bases left in between. The germline gives CDR1 MNHNY, CDR2 SVGAGI (reference sequence). This CDR3 comprises 16 residues. DNA for the CDR3: TGTGCCAGCAGCCGAAGGCGGGACAGCTCCTACAATGAGCAGTTCTTC. Its protein is CASSRRRDSSYNEQFF.

This chain uses TRBV19 with TRBJ1-2; maybe TRBD1 (5 bases). Germline V gene sequence: CDR1 LNHDA, CDR2 SQIVND (reference sequence). The germline V and J ends were trimmed by 3 bases and 6 bases, with 11 bases remaining between them. The CDR3 spans 13 residues. The CDR3, as DNA: TGTGCCAGTAGTATGTCCAGGGTAGATGGCTACACCTTC. Translating it yields CASSMSRVDGYTF.

This clone occurred a few times. This chain uses TRBV2 with TRBJ2-2, with D possibly matching TRBD2 (13 bases). CDR3 length: 23 amino acids. In germline, CDR1 is SNHLY, CDR2 FYNNEI. The V gene lost 4 bases and the J gene lost 0 bases, with 33 bases spanning the gap. In DNA form, the CDR3 reads TGTGCCAGCAGTGCCTTTAGGGGACAGGGGGCAGGACTAGCGGGAGCGAACACCGGGGAGCTGTTTTTT. Translating it yields CASSAFRGQGAGLAGANTGELFF.

The chain employs TRBV7-9 and TRBJ1-1; 8 nucleotides agree with TRBD1. The CDR3 has 14 amino acids. V was pared by 7 bases and J by 2 bases, with 6 bases of the junction left unmatched. Germline V gene lookup returns CDR1 SEHNR and CDR2 FQNEAQ (reference sequence). CDR3 residues: CASTPQGGNTEAFF. The CDR3, as DNA: TGTGCCAGCACCCCACAGGGGGGAAACACTGAAGCTTTCTTT.

This clone turned up a few times. The chain uses TRBV4-2 and TRBJ2-3, with TRBD1 identical over 10 bases. The CDR3 has 15 amino acids. Germline trimming cut 4 bases from V and 4 bases from J; bases unmatched to any gene: 5. Germline CDR1 and CDR2: LGHNA and YNFKEQ. CDR3 in DNA: TGTGCCAGCAGCCTCGGGACAGGGGATGCAGATACGCAGTATTTT. Encoded protein: CASSLGTGDADTQYF.

J is TRBJ1-4 and V is TRBV10-1; D is undetermined. CDR1 is WNHNN, CDR2 SYGVQD, per germline (reference sequence). V was clipped by 2 bases and J by 7 bases, with 5 bases between them. This CDR3 is 12 amino acids long. The CDR3 DNA follows: TGCGCCAGCAGTGAGGGCGGTGAAAAACTGTTTTTT. Its protein product is CASSEGGEKLFF.

This clone was picked up one time. The chain uses TRBV21-1 and TRBJ1-2; TRBD1 is the table's D call and was not checked against the DNA. TRBV21-1 is flagged as a pseudogene. The length of the CDR3 is 15 residues. The DNA for the CDR3 is TGTGCCAGCAGCAAAGGGACAGGTTGTAACTATGGCTACACCTTC. Its protein product is CASSKGTGCNYGYTF.

This clone was seen once. The chain carries TRBV11-2 and TRBJ1-2, with a possible D match to TRBD1 (6 bases). V gave up 1 base and J gave up 3 bases, with 9 bases separating them. From germline, CDR1 is SGHAT and CDR2 FQNNGV. The CDR3 contains 14 residues. CDR3 region: CASSLVQGYYGYTF. Written as DNA, the CDR3 is TGTGCCAGCAGCTTAGTACAGGGCTACTATGGCTACACCTTC.

In DNA form, the CDR3 reads TGCGCCAGCAATAGGCTAGCGGTAGGGTTGGGAGAGACCCAGTACTTC. Translated, it gives CASNRLAVGLGETQYF. This sequence joins TRBV10-2 and TRBJ2-5; 7 nucleotides match TRBD2. This CDR3 has 16 amino acids. Germline lookup yields CDR1 WSHSY and CDR2 SAAADI. Losses at the gene ends were 7 bases for V and 4 bases for J; bases not matched to a gene: 15.

This clone came up once. The chain links TRBV28 to TRBJ1-1, with 7 nucleotides matching TRBD1. This CDR3 has 16 residues. Germline-derived CDR1 and CDR2 are MDHEN and SYDVKM. Germline trimming cut 6 bases from V and 6 bases from J; bases unmatched to any gene: 16. The CDR3 bases are TGTGCCAGCAGAAATCTTGGGGCCTTGCAGGGGGCTGAAGCTTTCTTT. It specifies CASRNLGALQGAEAFF.